The 21 T cell receptor beta chains listed next were all sequenced from one sample in a study of cytomegalovirus exposure and HLA in healthy donors. The protocol was immunoSEQ multiplex PCR, while the TCRdb copy is restricted to in-frame clones and leaves out a portion. The sample lists tens of thousands of clones; 85% to 95% were seen once. Sequencing used PBMCs. The source is a woman younger than 30 in good health and CMV-seronegative.

This chain links TRBV6-5 with TRBJ1-2; 7 positions match TRBD1. The CDR3 is made up of 16 amino acids. Germline CDR1 reads MNHEY; CDR2 reads SVGAGI. V was clipped by 0 bases and J by 6 bases; unmatched bases: 10. CDR3 amino acids: CASSYSSRQGFHGYTF. The CDR3 DNA sequence: TGTGCCAGCAGTTACTCCTCGAGACAGGGATTTCATGGCTACACCTTC.

This chain connects TRBV27 to TRBJ2-1; TRBD2 aligns across 8 bases. Trimming took 5 bases from V and 9 from J; bases not matched to a gene: 18. The CDR3 consists of 17 residues. CDR1 is MNHEY, CDR2 SMNVEV, per germline (reference sequence). The CDR3 spells CASSPPLLTGGLREQFF. CDR3 nucleotides: TGTGCCAGCAGTCCTCCTTTATTAACGGGAGGGCTCCGTGAGCAGTTCTTC.

This chain links TRBV14 with TRBJ2-2; D gene uncertain. The CDR3 contains 13 residues. The ends were cut back, 3 bases at V and 1 base at J, with 3 bases in the middle. Germline CDR1 and CDR2: SGHDN and FVKESK. In DNA form, the CDR3 reads TGTGCCAGCAGCCACGTGAACACCGGGGAGCTGTTTTTT. Translating it yields CASSHVNTGELFF.

This chain joins TRBV7-8 and TRBJ1-1; D gene ambiguous. Trimming removed 1 base from V and 5 bases from J, with 8 bases in between. Germline V lookup: CDR1 SGHVS, CDR2 FQNEAQ. The CDR3 covers 13 residues. The CDR3 protein is CASSLVPGTEAFF. The CDR3 nucleotides read TGTGCCAGCAGCTTAGTTCCGGGTACTGAAGCTTTCTTT.

V is TRBV23-1 and J is TRBJ1-5; D ambiguous. TRBV23-1 is treated as an ORF (open reading frame) with a function not yet certain. The CDR3 is made up of 13 amino acids. V lost 2 bases to trimming and J lost 8 bases, with 10 bases between them. CDR3 protein: CASSQRQVEPQHF. DNA for the CDR3: TGCGCCAGCAGTCAACGTCAGGTGGAGCCCCAGCATTTT.

This clone turned up a few times. The chain is built from TRBV7-6 and TRBJ2-1; D gene unclear. Trimming took off 1 base at V and 7 bases at J, with 14 bases between the two ends. This CDR3 comprises 15 residues. Germline loops: CDR1 SGHVS, CDR2 FNYEAQ. CDR3 in amino acids: CASSLGMVARNEQFF. The CDR3 DNA reads as TGTGCCAGCAGCTTAGGGATGGTCGCGAGGAATGAGCAGTTCTTC. Variable domain in full (rest from reference TRBV7-6 and TRBJ2-1): GAGVSQSPRYKVTKRGQDVALRCDPISGHVSLYWYRQALGQGPEFLTYFNYEAQQDKSGLPNDRFSAERPEGSISTLTIQRTEQRDSAMYRCASSLGMVARNEQFFGPGTRLTVL.

This clone was detected once. The chain uses TRBV6-5 and TRBJ1-1; 8 nucleotides agree with TRBD1. V gave up 6 bases and J gave up 9 bases; unmatched junction bases: 12. CDR1 and CDR2 from the germline V gene are MNHEY and SVGAGI. There are 14 residues in the CDR3. The CDR3 loop is CASRPTGGIVKAFF. The CDR3 region has the DNA TGTGCCAGCAGACCCACAGGGGGAATTGTTAAAGCTTTCTTT.

The V call is TRBV19, the J call TRBJ1-2; D might be TRBD1 (5 bases). The CDR3 is 15 residues long. Trimming left V 9 bases short and J 6 bases short, with 23 bases between. Germline CDR1 LNHDA, CDR2 SQIVND (reference sequence). The chain's CDR3 is CASREQGQGRNGYTF. CDR3 in DNA: TGTGCCAGCCGAGAGCAAGGGCAGGGTAGGAATGGCTACACCTTC.

This rearrangement joins TRBV11-2 to TRBJ2-3, with D perhaps TRBD2 (6 bases). This CDR3 has 15 residues. Trimming shortened V by 7 bases and J by 4 bases, and 18 bases separated the two germline ends. Germline V gives CDR1 SGHAT, CDR2 FQNNGV. CDR3 in DNA: TGTGCCAGCAACCTAGTTGGGGGGACGGCAGATACGCAGTATTTT. It specifies CASNLVGGTADTQYF.

This chain uses TRBV6-4 with TRBJ1-2; D might be TRBD1 (6 bases). V gave up 4 bases and J gave up 6 bases, with 15 bases separating them. The CDR3 loop spans 14 amino acids. Germline lookup yields CDR1 MRHNA and CDR2 SNTAGT. The CDR3 DNA sequence: TGTGCCAGCAGTGTCTCAGGGGCGGGGGATGGCTACACCTTC. This translates into CASSVSGAGDGYTF.

CDR3 region: CASGHRLAGEDGTGELFF. As DNA, the CDR3 is TGTGCTAGTGGCCATAGACTAGCGGGAGAGGACGGCACCGGGGAGCTGTTTTTT. This rearrangement joins TRBV12-5 to TRBJ2-2; 12 bases fit TRBD2. CDR3 length equals 18 residues. J was trimmed by 4 bases and V by 6 bases; bases with no gene match: 12. The V gene's germline CDR1 is LGHNT and CDR2 FRNRAP.

The chain joins TRBV19 to TRBJ1-2; perhaps TRBD1 as D (5 bases). The V end lost 3 bases, the J end lost 6 bases, and 17 bases lay between the germline ends. Per germline, CDR1 LNHDA and CDR2 SQIVND (reference sequence). CDR3 length equals 15 residues. The CDR3 region is CASSMGYNRPNGYTF. In DNA form, the CDR3 reads TGTGCCAGTAGTATGGGGTACAACAGGCCTAATGGCTACACCTTC.

This clone was seen a single time. The chain couples TRBV28 to TRBJ1-2; the D is unclear. Germline lookup yields CDR1 MDHEN and CDR2 SYDVKM. The V and J ends lost 5 bases and 3 bases respectively, with 4 bases between them. This CDR3 has 11 amino acids. The CDR3 bases are TGTGCCAGCAGTCCGGACTATGGCTACACCTTC. It translates to CASSPDYGYTF.

The rearrangement uses TRBV7-2 and TRBJ1-1; D perhaps matches TRBD1 (5 bases). The CDR3 runs 13 residues. In germline, CDR1 is SGHTA, CDR2 FQGNSA. Trimming cost V 5 bases and J 2 bases, with 9 bases left between them. The CDR3 loop reads CASSQQVNTEAFF. CDR3 nucleotide sequence: TGTGCCAGCAGCCAACAGGTTAACACTGAAGCTTTCTTT. Full variable domain (outside the CDR3, taken from reference TRBV7-2 and TRBJ1-1): GAGVSQSPSNKVTEKGKDVELRCDPISGHTALYWYRQSLGQGLEFLIYFQGNSAPDKSGLPSDRFSAERTGGSVSTLTIQRTQQEDSAVYLCASSQQVNTEAFFGQGTRLTVV.

The chain joins TRBV11-2 to TRBJ2-1; D is uncertain. Germline V gives CDR1 SGHAT, CDR2 FQNNGV. Trimming removed 5 bases from V and 7 bases from J, with 3 bases in between. The CDR3 length is 10 residues. This CDR3 is CASSLNEQFF. CDR3 coding DNA: TGTGCCAGCAGCCTGAATGAGCAGTTCTTC.

This sequence joins TRBV28 and TRBJ1-2, with D unresolved. The CDR3 sequence is 15 residues long. Trimming pared 8 bases from V and 4 bases from J, leaving 20 bases between. The germline V gene encodes CDR1 MDHEN and CDR2 SYDVKM. For the CDR3, the DNA is TGTGCCAGCCAACCTGACGGGAGTAGATCCTATGGCTACACCTTC. It translates to CASQPDGSRSYGYTF.

V usage is TRBV7-9 and J usage is TRBJ1-4, with 11 positions matching TRBD1. V dropped 3 bases and J dropped 7; count of bases not matched to a gene: 4. The CDR3 covers 15 residues. Germline V gene lookup returns CDR1 SEHNR and CDR2 FQNEAQ (reference sequence). The CDR3 loop reads CASSLPGQGGEKLFF. For the CDR3, the DNA is TGTGCCAGCAGCTTGCCGGGACAGGGGGGTGAAAAACTGTTTTTT.

This chain uses TRBV5-8 with TRBJ2-3, with unresolved D. The CDR3 consists of 14 residues. CDR1 and CDR2 from the germline V gene are SGHTS and YDEGEE. The V end was cut by 0 bases, the J end by 4 bases, with 9 bases between. The CDR3 here is CASSLGLSSDTQYF. The CDR3 region has the DNA TGTGCCAGCAGCTTGGGCCTGAGCTCAGATACGCAGTATTTT.

The chain carries TRBV7-9 and TRBJ2-7; 8 positions match TRBD1. The J segment lost 2 bases and the V segment lost 2 bases, leaving 5 bases of the junction unmatched. Germline CDR1 SEHNR, CDR2 FQNEAQ (reference sequence). CDR3 length: 15 amino acids. The CDR3 spells CASSLLDRGTYEQYF. The CDR3 DNA reads as TGTGCCAGCAGCTTACTCGACAGGGGAACCTACGAGCAGTACTTC.

The genes are TRBV7-9 and TRBJ1-2, with 9 bases lining up with TRBD1. The V and J ends lost 5 bases and 4 bases, in that order; junction bases with no gene match: 14. This CDR3 spans 17 amino acids. CDR1 and CDR2 from the germline V gene are SEHNR and FQNEAQ (reference sequence). The CDR3 region has the DNA TGTGCCAGCAGCCCTGGGGTGAGGACAGGGGACATCTATGGCTACACCTTC. It specifies CASSPGVRTGDIYGYTF.

The V call is TRBV11-3, the J call TRBJ1-1, with 12 bases aligning to TRBD1. CDR3 size: 16 residues. Per the germline V gene, CDR1 is SGHNT and CDR2 is YENEEA. Trimming took 5 bases from V and 6 from J; bases not matched to a gene: 10. CDR3 protein: CASSSRDRGHRAEAFF. CDR3 coding DNA: TGTGCCAGCAGCAGCCGGGACAGGGGGCATAGGGCTGAAGCTTTCTTT. The whole variable domain, filled in from reference TRBV11-3 and TRBJ1-1, reads EAGVVQSPRYKIIEKKQPVAFWCNPISGHNTLYWYLQNLGQGPELLIRYENEEAVDDSQLPKDRFSAERLKGVDSTLKIQPAELGDSAVYLCASSSRDRGHRAEAFFGQGTRLTVV.